What follows are 19 T cell receptor beta chains derived from one specimen sequenced in a study of T cells in Graves' hyperthyroidism and ophthalmopathy. It was RNA transcripts that yielded the amplified TCR beta CDR3 regions. First-round RT-PCR targeting the TCR CDR3 was performed with the HTBI primer set. TCRdb called the multiplex PCR reads again in MiXCR, with one record for every CDR3 protein. Found here are around 390,000 distinct CDR3 sequences, about 14% of them singletons; the top ten hold around a fifth. The specimen was blood. The receptor source for this set is a woman aged 25 to 39 with Graves' ophthalmopathy.

This clonotype occurred a few times. The chain has TRBV10-3 and TRBJ1-1, with TRBD1 matching over 8 bases. V shed 11 bases and J 1 base; nucleotides not matched to a gene: 12. The CDR3 runs 15 residues. Germline V CDR1 and CDR2: ENHRY, SYGVKD. The CDR3 nucleotides are TGTGCCGCATTCCCGGGACAGGATACGAACACTGAAGCTTTCTTT. This sequence encodes CAAFPGQDTNTEAFF.

V and J are TRBV6-5 and TRBJ2-7, with TRBD1 as a possible D gene (6 bases). The V gene's germline CDR1 is MNHEY and CDR2 SVGAGI. The CDR3 has 15 amino acids. V lost 0 bases and J 5 bases, leaving 14 bases between the germline ends. The CDR3 DNA follows: TGTGCCAGCAGTTACTCTACAGGGACATTCAACGAGCAGTACTTC. This gives the protein CASSYSTGTFNEQYF.

The rearrangement links TRBV20-1 to TRBJ2-6; 8 nucleotides match TRBD1. The CDR3 length is 16 residues. CDR1 is DFQATT, CDR2 SNEGSKA, per germline (reference sequence). V dropped 5 bases and J dropped 4; count of bases not matched to a gene: 10. The CDR3 is CSAPDRATTGANVLTF. CDR3 DNA: TGCAGTGCTCCGGACAGGGCTACTACCGGGGCCAACGTCCTGACTTTC.

This clonotype has only one observation. The chain combines TRBV18 with TRBJ1-5; no reliable D call. Trimming cost V 2 bases and J 4 bases, with 9 bases left between them. This CDR3 region has 14 residues. Germline V CDR1 and CDR2: KGHSH, LQKENI. CDR3 sequence: CASSPNVGNQPQHF. The CDR3 DNA reads as TGTGCCAGCTCACCAAATGTGGGGAATCAGCCCCAGCATTTT.

This clonotype has ten or more counts. The gene calls are TRBV5-1 and TRBJ2-7; TRBD1 matches 7 bases. Germline CDR1 SGHRS, CDR2 YFSETQ. This CDR3 contains 14 residues. The V and J ends lost 5 bases and 7 bases, in that order; junction bases with no gene match: 12. The CDR3 loop is CASSSDRTGREQYF. The CDR3 nucleotides read TGCGCCAGCAGTTCGGACAGGACAGGTCGGGAGCAGTACTTC.

This clonotype was counted only a few times. J is TRBJ1-1 and V is TRBV5-4, with 10 positions matching TRBD1. This CDR3 contains 15 residues. V lost 5 bases and J lost 0; bases outside the gene matches: 4. The germline gives CDR1 SGHNT, CDR2 YYREEE (reference sequence). CDR3 region: CASRDRGNLNTEAFF. DNA of the CDR3: TGTGCCAGCAGGGACAGGGGGAATTTGAACACTGAAGCTTTCTTT.

This clonotype was picked up many times. J is TRBJ1-2 and V is TRBV28, with D possibly being TRBD1 (5 bases). This CDR3 is built from 15 residues. The V gene lost 2 bases and the J gene lost 6 bases, with 16 bases spanning the gap. Germline V gives CDR1 MDHEN, CDR2 SYDVKM. CDR3 nucleotides: TGTGCCAGCAGTTTACCTATGGCAGGGAGAGATGGCTACACCTTC. Translation: CASSLPMAGRDGYTF.

The chain links TRBV3-1 to TRBJ1-1; D is uncertain. The CDR3 has 13 amino acids. V was trimmed by 11 bases and J by 4 bases, leaving 17 bases between them. Germline V CDR1 and CDR2: LGHDT, YNNKEL (reference sequence). The CDR3 bases are TGTGCCGTACAGCAGACACCAGGCACTGAAGCTTTCTTT. Translated, it gives CAVQQTPGTEAFF.

This clonotype was picked up a small number of times. V is TRBV5-6 and J is TRBJ1-2; TRBD1 is a possible D gene (5 bases). CDR1 SGHDT and CDR2 YYEEEE come from the germline V gene. This CDR3 spans 15 amino acids. Trimming shortened V by 4 bases and J by 5 bases, and 18 bases separated the two germline ends. The CDR3 is CASSQGIGPQYGYTF. CDR3 bases: TGTGCCAGCAGCCAGGGAATAGGGCCCCAATATGGCTACACCTTC. Full variable domain (missing parts from reference TRBV5-6 and TRBJ1-2): DAGVTQSPTHLIKTRGQQVTLRCSPKSGHDTVSWYQQALGQGPQFIFQYYEEEERQRGNFPDRFSGHQFPNYSSELNVNALLLGDSALYLCASSQGIGPQYGYTFGSGTRLTVV.

The rearrangement uses TRBV3-1 and TRBJ2-2; the D gene could be TRBD1 or TRBD2 (5 bases each). V lost 6 bases, J lost 5 bases, and 19 bases lay in between. The CDR3 has 16 amino acids. CDR1 and CDR2 (germline): LGHDT, YNNKEL (reference sequence). The CDR3 reads CASSHGAGPETGELFF. As DNA, the CDR3 is TGTGCCAGCAGTCACGGGGCAGGCCCGGAGACCGGGGAGCTGTTTTTT.

This clonotype was seen at least ten times. The genes are TRBV7-3 and TRBJ2-2; possibly TRBD2 for D (5 bases). Germline V gene data show CDR1 as SGHTA and CDR2 as FQGTGA. The CDR3 length is 15 residues. Trimming removed 5 bases from V and 4 bases from J, with 14 bases in between. This chain's CDR3 is CASSTEGWGTGELFF. In DNA form, the CDR3 reads TGTGCCAGCAGCACCGAGGGATGGGGCACCGGGGAGCTGTTTTTT.

In this sample, this clonotype turned up a few times. The DNA of the CDR3 is TGCAGCGTAGACCTGACAGCGCAAGAGACCCAGTACTTC. The encoded protein is CSVDLTAQETQYF. The chain couples TRBV29-1 to TRBJ2-5; maybe TRBD1 (5 bases). Looked up from germline, CDR1 is SQVTM and CDR2 is ANQGSEA. This CDR3 has 13 amino acids. V lost 6 bases and J lost 2, with 13 bases in between.

This clonotype was counted ten times or more. This sequence joins TRBV3-1 and TRBJ2-5, with D perhaps matching TRBD1 or TRBD2 (5 bases each). The CDR3 consists of 17 residues. Trimming took off 4 bases at V and 0 bases at J, with 18 bases between the two ends. Germline V gives CDR1 LGHDT, CDR2 YNNKEL (reference sequence). CDR3 nucleotide sequence: TGTGCCAGCAGCCCGCAAGAGGGGAAAGGTTACCAAGAGACCCAGTACTTC. This codes for CASSPQEGKGYQETQYF.

This sequence joins TRBV7-8 and TRBJ2-1; a weak D match, TRBD1 (6 bases). Between the trimmed V and J ends, which lost 8 bases and 6 bases, there was a span of 20 bases. CDR1 and CDR2 (germline): SGHVS, FQNEAQ. This CDR3 contains 15 residues. CDR3 in amino acids: CASGTTGLLINEQFF. The CDR3 nucleotides are TGTGCCAGCGGCACCACAGGGCTACTAATCAATGAGCAGTTCTTC.

At least ten counts were recorded for this clonotype. The chain has TRBV12-3 or TRBV12-4 and TRBJ1-4; tentatively, D is TRBD1 (6 bases). This CDR3 spans 15 amino acids. The germline V and J ends were trimmed by 6 bases and 7 bases, with 18 bases remaining between them. CDR3 region: CASSQRQVAGEKLFF. Written as DNA, the CDR3 is TGTGCCAGCAGCCAGAGACAGGTGGCAGGTGAAAAACTGTTTTTT.

The chain couples TRBV6-2 or TRBV6-3 to TRBJ1-2, with 8 nucleotides matching TRBD1. The CDR3 loop spans 15 amino acids. Unmatched junction bases numbered 4, after V lost 2 bases and J lost 2 bases. The germline V gene has CDR1 MNHEY and CDR2 SVGEGT. The chain's CDR3 is CASSYLRQGNYGYTF. The DNA of the CDR3 is TGTGCCAGCAGTTACCTCCGACAGGGGAACTATGGCTACACCTTC.

Many counts were recorded for this clonotype. The gene calls are TRBV28 and TRBJ1-1, with 7 nucleotides matching TRBD1. The CDR3 contains 13 residues. The J segment lost 5 bases and the V segment lost 6 bases, leaving 6 bases of the junction unmatched. Germline CDR1 is MDHEN and CDR2 is SYDVKM. The CDR3 DNA follows: TGTGCCAGCAGAGATACAGGGGTTACTGAAGCTTTCTTT. This encodes CASRDTGVTEAFF.

This clonotype came up many times. The chain has TRBV30 and TRBJ2-7; D possibly matches TRBD1 or TRBD2 (5 bases each). The ends were cut back, 0 bases at V and 2 bases at J, with 11 bases in the middle. CDR1 is GTSNPN and CDR2 is SVGIG in the germline V gene (reference sequence). The CDR3 has 14 residues. The CDR3 spells CAWSVGEIPYEQYF. The CDR3 bases are TGTGCCTGGAGTGTGGGGGAGATCCCCTACGAGCAGTACTTC.

For this clonotype: At one end, the junction sequence differs from germline, possibly due to a read error. The rearrangement links TRBV19 to TRBJ2-1; 13 bases fit TRBD2. CDR3 size: 17 residues. CDR1 LNHDA and CDR2 SQIVND come from the germline V gene (reference sequence). The CDR3 is CACSQRLAGGPYNEQFF. The CDR3 DNA reads TGTGCCTGTAGTCAAAGACTAGCGGGGGGCCCTTACAATGAGCAGTTCTTC.